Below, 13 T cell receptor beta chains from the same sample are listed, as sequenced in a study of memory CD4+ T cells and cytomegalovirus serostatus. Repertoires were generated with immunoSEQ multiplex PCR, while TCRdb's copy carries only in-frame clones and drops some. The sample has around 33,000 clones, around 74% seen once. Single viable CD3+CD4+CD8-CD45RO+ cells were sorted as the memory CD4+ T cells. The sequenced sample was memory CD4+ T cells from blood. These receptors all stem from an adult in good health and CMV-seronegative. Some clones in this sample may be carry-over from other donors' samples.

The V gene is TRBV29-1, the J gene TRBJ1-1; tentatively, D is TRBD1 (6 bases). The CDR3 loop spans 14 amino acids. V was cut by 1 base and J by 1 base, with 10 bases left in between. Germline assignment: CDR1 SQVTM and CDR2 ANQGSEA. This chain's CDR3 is CSVEVGGPNTEAFF. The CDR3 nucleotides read TGCAGCGTTGAAGTAGGGGGGCCGAACACTGAAGCTTTCTTT.

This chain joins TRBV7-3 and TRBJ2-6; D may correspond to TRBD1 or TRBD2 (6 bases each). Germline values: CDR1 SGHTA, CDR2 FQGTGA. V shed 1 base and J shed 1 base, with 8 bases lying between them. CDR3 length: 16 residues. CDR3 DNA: TGTGCCAGCAGCTTAAAAGGGGGGTCTGGGGCCAACGTCCTGACTTTC. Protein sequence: CASSLKGGSGANVLTF.

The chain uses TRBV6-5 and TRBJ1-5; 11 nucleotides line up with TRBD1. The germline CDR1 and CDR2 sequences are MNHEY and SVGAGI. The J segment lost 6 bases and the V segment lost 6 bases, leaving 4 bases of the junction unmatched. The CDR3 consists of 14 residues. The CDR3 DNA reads TGTGCCAGCAGCTACGGGACAGGGGGTCAGCCCCAGCATTTT. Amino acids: CASSYGTGGQPQHF.

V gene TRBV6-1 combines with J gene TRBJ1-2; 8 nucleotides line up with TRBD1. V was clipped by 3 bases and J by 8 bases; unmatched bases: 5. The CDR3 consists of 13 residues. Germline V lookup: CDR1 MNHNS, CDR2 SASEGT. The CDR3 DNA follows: TGTGCCAGCAGTGATCAGGGACAGGCGGGCTACACCTTC. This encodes CASSDQGQAGYTF.

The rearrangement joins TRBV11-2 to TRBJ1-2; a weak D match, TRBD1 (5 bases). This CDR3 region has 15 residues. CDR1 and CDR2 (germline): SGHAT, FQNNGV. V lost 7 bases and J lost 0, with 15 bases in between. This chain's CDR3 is CASTRIAGPNYGYTF. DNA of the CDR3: TGTGCCAGCACCCGTATAGCGGGGCCTAACTATGGCTACACCTTC.

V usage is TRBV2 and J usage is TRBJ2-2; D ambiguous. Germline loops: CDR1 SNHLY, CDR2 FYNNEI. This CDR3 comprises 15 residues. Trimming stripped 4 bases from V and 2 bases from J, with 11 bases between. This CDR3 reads CASSVGQTNTGELFF. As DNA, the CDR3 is TGTGCCAGCAGTGTCGGGCAGACCAACACCGGGGAGCTGTTTTTT.

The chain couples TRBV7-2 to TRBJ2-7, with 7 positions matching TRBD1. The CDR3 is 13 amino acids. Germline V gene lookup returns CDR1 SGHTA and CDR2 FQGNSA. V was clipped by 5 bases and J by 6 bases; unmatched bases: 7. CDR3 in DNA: TGTGCCAGCAGCCGATACGGGACAGTCGAGCAGTACTTC. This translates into CASSRYGTVEQYF.

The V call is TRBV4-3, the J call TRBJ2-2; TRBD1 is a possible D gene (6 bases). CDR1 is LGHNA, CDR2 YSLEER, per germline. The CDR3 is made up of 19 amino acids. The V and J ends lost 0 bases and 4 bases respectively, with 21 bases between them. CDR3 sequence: CASSQDGGRVSSGTGELFF. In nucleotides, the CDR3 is TGCGCCAGCAGCCAAGATGGGGGCAGGGTGAGCTCGGGCACCGGGGAGCTGTTTTTT.

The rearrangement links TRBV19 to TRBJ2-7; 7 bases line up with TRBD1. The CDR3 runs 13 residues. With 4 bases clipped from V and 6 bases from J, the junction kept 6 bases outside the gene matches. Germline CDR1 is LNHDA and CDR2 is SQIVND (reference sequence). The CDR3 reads CASSTLPGGEQYF. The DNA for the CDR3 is TGTGCCAGTAGTACGCTTCCAGGGGGCGAGCAGTACTTC.

The CDR3 DNA reads as TGTGCCAGCAGTGTAGATTCTTACACTGAAGCTTTCTTT. Translated: CASSVDSYTEAFF. V gene TRBV11-2 combines with J gene TRBJ1-1; D gene unclear. Germline values: CDR1 SGHAT, CDR2 FQNNGV. V was clipped by 6 bases and J by 3 bases, with 11 bases between them. The CDR3 extends over 13 amino acids.

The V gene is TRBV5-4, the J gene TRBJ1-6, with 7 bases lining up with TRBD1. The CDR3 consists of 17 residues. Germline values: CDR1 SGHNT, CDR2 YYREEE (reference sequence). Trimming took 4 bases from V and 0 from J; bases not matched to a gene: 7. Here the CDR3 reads CASSERTGSSYNSPLHF. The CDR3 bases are TGTGCCAGCAGCGAACGGACAGGTAGCTCCTATAATTCACCCCTCCACTTT.

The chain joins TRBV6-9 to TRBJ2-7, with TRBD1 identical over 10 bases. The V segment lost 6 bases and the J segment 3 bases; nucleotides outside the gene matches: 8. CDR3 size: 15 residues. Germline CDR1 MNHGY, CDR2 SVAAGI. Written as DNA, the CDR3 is TGTGCCAGCAGGGAACCGGGACAGGGGAACTACGAGCAGTACTTC. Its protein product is CASREPGQGNYEQYF.

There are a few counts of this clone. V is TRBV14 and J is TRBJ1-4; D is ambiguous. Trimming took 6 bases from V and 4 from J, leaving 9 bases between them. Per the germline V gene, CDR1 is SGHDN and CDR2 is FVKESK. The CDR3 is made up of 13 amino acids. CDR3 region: CASSRGINEKLFF. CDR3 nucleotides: TGTGCCAGCAGTAGAGGGATTAATGAAAAACTGTTTTTT. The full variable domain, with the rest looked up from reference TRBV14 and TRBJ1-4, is EAGVTQFPSHSVIEKGQTVTLRCDPISGHDNLYWYRRVMGKEIKFLLHFVKESKQDESGMPNNRFLAERTGGTYSTLKVQPAELEDSGVYFCASSRGINEKLFFGSGTQLSVL.